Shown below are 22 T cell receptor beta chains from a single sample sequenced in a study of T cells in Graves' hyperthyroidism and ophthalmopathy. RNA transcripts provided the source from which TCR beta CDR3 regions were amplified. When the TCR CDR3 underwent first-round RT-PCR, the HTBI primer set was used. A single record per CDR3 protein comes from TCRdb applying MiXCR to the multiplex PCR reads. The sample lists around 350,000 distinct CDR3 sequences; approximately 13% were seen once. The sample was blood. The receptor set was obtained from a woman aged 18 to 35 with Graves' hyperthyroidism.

The CDR3 sequence: CASSLSGENEQYF. CDR3 DNA: TGTGCCAGCAGCTTATCAGGCGAGAACGAGCAGTACTTC. The genes are TRBV7-3 and TRBJ2-7, with D unclear. CDR3 length: 13 residues. Between the trimmed V and J ends, which lost 2 bases and 5 bases, there was a span of 10 bases. Germline V gene data show CDR1 as SGHTA and CDR2 as FQGTGA.

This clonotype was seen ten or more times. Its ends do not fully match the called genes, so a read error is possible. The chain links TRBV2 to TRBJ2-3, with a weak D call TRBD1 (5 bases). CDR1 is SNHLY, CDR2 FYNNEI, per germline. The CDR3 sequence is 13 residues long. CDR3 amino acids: CASSEGVPDTQYF. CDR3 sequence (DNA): TGTGCCAGCAGCGAAGGGGTTCCAGATACGCAGTATTTT.

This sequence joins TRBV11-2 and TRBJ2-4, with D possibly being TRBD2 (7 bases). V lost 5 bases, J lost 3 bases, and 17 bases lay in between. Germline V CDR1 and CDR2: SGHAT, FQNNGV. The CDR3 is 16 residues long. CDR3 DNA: TGTGCCAGCAGCCCAAAGGGAGGGGGAGACAAAAACATTCAGTACTTC. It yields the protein CASSPKGGGDKNIQYF.

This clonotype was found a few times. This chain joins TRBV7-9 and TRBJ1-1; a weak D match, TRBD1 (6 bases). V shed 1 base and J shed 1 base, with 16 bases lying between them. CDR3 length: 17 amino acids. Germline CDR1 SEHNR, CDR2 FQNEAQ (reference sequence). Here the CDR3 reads CASSLGSLGQRNTEAFF. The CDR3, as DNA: TGTGCCAGCAGCTTAGGGTCCTTAGGACAGAGGAACACTGAAGCTTTCTTT.

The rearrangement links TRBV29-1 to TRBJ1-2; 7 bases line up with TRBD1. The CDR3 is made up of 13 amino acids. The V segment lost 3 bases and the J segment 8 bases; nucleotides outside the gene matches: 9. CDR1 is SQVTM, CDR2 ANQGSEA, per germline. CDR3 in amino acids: CSVDGGQDRGYTF. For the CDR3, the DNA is TGCAGCGTTGATGGGGGGCAGGACAGGGGCTACACCTTC.

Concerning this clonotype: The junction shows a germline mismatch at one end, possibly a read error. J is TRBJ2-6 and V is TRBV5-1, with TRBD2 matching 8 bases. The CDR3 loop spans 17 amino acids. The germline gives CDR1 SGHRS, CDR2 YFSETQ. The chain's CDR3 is CASSLAGGVSGTNVLTF. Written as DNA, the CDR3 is TGCGCCAGCAGCTTGGCCGGGGGGGTCTCTGGGACCAACGTCCTGACTTTC.

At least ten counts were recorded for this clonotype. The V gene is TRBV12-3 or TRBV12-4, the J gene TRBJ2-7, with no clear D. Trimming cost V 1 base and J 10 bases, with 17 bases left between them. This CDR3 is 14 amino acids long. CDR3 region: CASSLGDSRTSQYF. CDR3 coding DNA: TGTGCCAGCAGTTTAGGCGACTCGCGGACGAGCCAGTACTTC.

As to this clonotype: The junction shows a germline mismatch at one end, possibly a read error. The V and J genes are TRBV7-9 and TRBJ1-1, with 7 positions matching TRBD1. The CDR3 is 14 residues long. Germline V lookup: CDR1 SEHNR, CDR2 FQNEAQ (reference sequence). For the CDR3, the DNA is TGTGCCAGCAGGACAGGGTTTGGAAACACTGAAGCCTTCTTT. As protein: CASRTGFGNTEAFF.

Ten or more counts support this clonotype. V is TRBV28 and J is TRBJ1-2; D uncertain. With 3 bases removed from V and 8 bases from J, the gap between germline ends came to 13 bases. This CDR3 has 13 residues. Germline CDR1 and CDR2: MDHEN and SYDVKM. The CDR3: CASSFNTAGGYTF. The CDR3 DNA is TGTGCCAGCAGTTTCAACACAGCTGGCGGCTACACCTTC.

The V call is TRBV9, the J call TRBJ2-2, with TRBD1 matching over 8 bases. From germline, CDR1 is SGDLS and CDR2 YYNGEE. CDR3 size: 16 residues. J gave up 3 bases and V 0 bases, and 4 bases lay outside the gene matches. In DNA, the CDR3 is TGTGCCAGCAGCGTAGAGACAGGGGCCTACACCGGGGAGCTGTTTTTT. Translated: CASSVETGAYTGELFF.

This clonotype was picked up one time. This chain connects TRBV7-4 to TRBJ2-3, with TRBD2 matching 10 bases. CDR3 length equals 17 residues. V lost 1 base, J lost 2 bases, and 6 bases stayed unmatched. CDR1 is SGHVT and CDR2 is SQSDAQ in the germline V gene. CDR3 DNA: TGTGCCAGCAGCTTAGGGCTAGCGGGGGATCACACAGATACGCAGTATTTT. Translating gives CASSLGLAGDHTDTQYF. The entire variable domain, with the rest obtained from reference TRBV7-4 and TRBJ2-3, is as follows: GAGVSQSPRYKVAKRGRDVALRCDSISGHVTLYWYRQTLGQGSEVLTYSQSDAQRDKSGRPSGRFSAERPERSVSTLKIQRTEQGDSAVYLCASSLGLAGDHTDTQYFGPGTRLTVL.

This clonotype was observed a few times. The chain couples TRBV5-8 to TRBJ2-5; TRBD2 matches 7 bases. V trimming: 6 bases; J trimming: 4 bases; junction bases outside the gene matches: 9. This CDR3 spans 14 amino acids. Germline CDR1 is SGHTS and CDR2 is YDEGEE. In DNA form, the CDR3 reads TGTGCCAGCACCCGGGGAGGGACTGGAGAGACCCAGTACTTC. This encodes CASTRGGTGETQYF.

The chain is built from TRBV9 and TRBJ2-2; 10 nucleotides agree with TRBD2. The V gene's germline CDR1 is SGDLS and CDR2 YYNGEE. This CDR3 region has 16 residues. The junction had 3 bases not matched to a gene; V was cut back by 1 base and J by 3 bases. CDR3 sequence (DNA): TGTGCCAGCAGCGTAATGCTAGCGGGGGACACCGGGGAGCTGTTTTTT. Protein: CASSVMLAGDTGELFF.

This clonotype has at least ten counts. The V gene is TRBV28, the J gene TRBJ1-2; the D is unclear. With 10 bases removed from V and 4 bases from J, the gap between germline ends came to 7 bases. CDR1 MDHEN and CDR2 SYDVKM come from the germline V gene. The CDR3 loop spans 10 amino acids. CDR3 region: CATAGYGYTF. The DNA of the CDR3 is TGTGCCACCGCCGGCTATGGCTACACCTTC.

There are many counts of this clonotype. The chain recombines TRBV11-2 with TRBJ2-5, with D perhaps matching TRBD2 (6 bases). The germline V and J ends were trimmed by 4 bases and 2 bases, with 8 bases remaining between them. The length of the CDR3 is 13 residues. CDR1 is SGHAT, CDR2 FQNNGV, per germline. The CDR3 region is CASSCSGQETQYF. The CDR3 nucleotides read TGTGCCAGCAGCTGTAGCGGACAAGAGACCCAGTACTTC.

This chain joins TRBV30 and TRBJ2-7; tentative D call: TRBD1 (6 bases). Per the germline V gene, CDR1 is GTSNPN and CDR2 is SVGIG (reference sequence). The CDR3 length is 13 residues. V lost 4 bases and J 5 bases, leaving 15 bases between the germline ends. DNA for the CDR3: TGTGCCTGGAATTTCGGACAGACGGACGAGCAGTACTTC. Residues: CAWNFGQTDEQYF.

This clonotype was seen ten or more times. The chain's CDR3 is CSARDLRTSGRAHDDYEQYF. The CDR3 DNA sequence: TGCAGTGCTAGAGATCTCCGGACTAGCGGGAGGGCCCATGACGACTACGAGCAGTACTTC. J is TRBJ2-7 and V is TRBV20-1; 15 nucleotides match TRBD2. J was trimmed by 3 bases and V by 0 bases; bases with no gene match: 15. Germline lookup yields CDR1 DFQATT and CDR2 SNEGSKA (reference sequence). The CDR3 runs 20 residues.

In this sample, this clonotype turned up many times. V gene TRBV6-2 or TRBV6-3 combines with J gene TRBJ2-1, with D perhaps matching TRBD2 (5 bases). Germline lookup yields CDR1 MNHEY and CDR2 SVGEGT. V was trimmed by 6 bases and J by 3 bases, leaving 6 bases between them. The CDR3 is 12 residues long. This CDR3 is CASSRDYNEQFF. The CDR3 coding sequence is TGTGCCAGCAGCCGGGACTACAATGAGCAGTTCTTC.

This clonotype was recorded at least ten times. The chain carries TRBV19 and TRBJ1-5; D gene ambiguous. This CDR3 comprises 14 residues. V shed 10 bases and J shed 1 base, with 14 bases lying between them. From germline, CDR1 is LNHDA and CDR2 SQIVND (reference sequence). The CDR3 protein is CATSVGGSNQPQHF. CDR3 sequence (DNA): TGTGCCACCTCGGTGGGTGGGAGCAATCAGCCCCAGCATTTT.

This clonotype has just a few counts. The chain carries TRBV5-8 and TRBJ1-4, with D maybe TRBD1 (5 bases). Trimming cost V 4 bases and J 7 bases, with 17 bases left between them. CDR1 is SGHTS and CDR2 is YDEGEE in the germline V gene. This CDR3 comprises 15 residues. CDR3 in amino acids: CASSETRKTGEKLFF. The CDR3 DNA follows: TGTGCCAGCAGCGAAACCCGGAAAACAGGTGAAAAACTGTTTTTT.

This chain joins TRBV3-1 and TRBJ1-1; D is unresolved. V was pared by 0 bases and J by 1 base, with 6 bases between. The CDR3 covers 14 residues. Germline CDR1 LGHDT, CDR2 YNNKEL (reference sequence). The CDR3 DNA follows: TGTGCCAGCAGCCAAGATGCGGGGAACACTGAAGCTTTCTTT. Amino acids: CASSQDAGNTEAFF.

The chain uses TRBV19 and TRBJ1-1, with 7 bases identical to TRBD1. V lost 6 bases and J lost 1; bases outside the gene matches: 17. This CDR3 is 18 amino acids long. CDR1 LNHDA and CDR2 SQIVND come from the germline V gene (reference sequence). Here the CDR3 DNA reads TGTGCCAGTAGGTTATCTTTCCGGGACAGTCGGAGGAACACTGAAGCTTTCTTT. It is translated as CASRLSFRDSRRNTEAFF.